A selection of T cell receptor beta chains follows, all from one sample in a study of molecular identifiers for immune sequencing clone quantification. TCRdb processed the PCR reads anew with MiXCR; each CDR3 protein has one entry. The repertoire holds fewer than 70,000 distinct CDR3 sequences, with roughly 18% as singletons. Source material: naive CD8+ T cells from blood, with Jurkat cell RNA spiked in. These receptor sequences come from a human donor in good health. Some libraries in this study had Jurkat cell RNA spiked in. CDR3s include the opening cysteine and the closing phenylalanine or tryptophan. D genes are given only for firm matches. Expanded clones are given a class, and other clones once, few, many or no size at all.

CDR3 DNA,CDR3 protein,clone size,J gene,CDR3 length,V gene,D gene
TGTGCCAGCAGCCCGACAGGGCACGCCGGGAAGGTTACGCAGTATTTT,CASSPTGHAGKVTQYF,many,TRBJ2-3,16,TRBV9,TRBD1
TGTGCCAGCAGTTTCGGGCGGGAAGCTTTCTTT,CASSFGREAFF,NA,TRBJ1-1,11,TRBV12-3/TRBV12-4,NA
TGTGCCAGCAGTGAAGCTAGCGGGAGGTTTGCAGATACGCAGTATTTT,CASSEASGRFADTQYF,many,TRBJ2-3,16,TRBV2,TRBD2
TGCGCCAGCAGTCAATTTGGGGGGGAGTTCGGCGGACCTACAGGGGCTACCGGCTATGGCTACACCTTC,CASSQFGGEFGGPTGATGYGYTF,many,TRBJ1-2,23,TRBV23-1,TRBD1
TGCGCCAGCAGCCCCGCATTGAGGGCCGTTTCCGCTGAAGCTTTCTTT,CASSPALRAVSAEAFF,many,TRBJ1-1,16,TRBV4-1,NA
TGTGCCAGCAGCACCAACGGACAAGAGACCCAGTACTTC,CASSTNGQETQYF,many,TRBJ2-5,13,TRBV7-8,NA
TGTGCCAGCAGTGTGGGGCAGGGGTTGAGAGAGACCCAGTACTTC,CASSVGQGLRETQYF,NA,TRBJ2-5,15,TRBV28,NA
TGCGCCAGCAGCCAAGCTCCCGGGACAGGGTCCTTGGTCACTGAAGCTTTCTTT,CASSQAPGTGSLVTEAFF,NA,TRBJ1-1,18,TRBV4-1,TRBD1
TGTGCCAGCAGCTTTTTTAGAGCGGGCACTGAAGCTTTCTTT,CASSFFRAGTEAFF,NA,TRBJ1-1,14,TRBV5-3,NA
TGTGCCATCAGTGAGGGGCCGGGACAGGGGCTAGGAGGGGCCAACGTCCTGACTTTC,CAISEGPGQGLGGANVLTF,many,TRBJ2-6,19,TRBV10-3,TRBD1
TGCAGTGCTAGAGATAGGGGAGGCGGGAGCCACGAGCAGTACTTC,CSARDRGGGSHEQYF,many,TRBJ2-7,15,TRBV20-1,TRBD2